This TCR beta chain is drawn from a study of cytomegalovirus exposure and HLA in healthy donors. Study-wide points: The authors enumerated roughly 160 TCR beta chains as linked to cytomegalovirus. Some public TCRs appeared in many individuals, while most sequences were rare.

V lost 0 bases and J 2 bases, leaving 6 bases between the germline ends. CDR3 size: 15 residues. Germline V CDR1 and CDR2: SGHRS, YFSETQ. In regard to this clone: Antigen unknown.

The donors were members of the validation cohort comprising over 100 subjects, separate from the approximately 630-subject first cohort. TCRdb keeps only in-frame clones here, not all; method: immunoSEQ multiplex PCR. This sample has roughly 70,000 clones, with around 85% found just once. The chain carries TRBV5-1 and TRBJ1-6; the D is unclear. Sequencing was performed on PBMCs. This TCR derives from a man aged 30 to 45 in good health and CMV-seronegative. The CDR3 sequence is CASSLVQTYNSPLHF. CDR3 nucleotide sequence: TGCGCCAGCAGCTTGGTTCAGACCTATAATTCACCCCTCCACTTT.